In its sample, the clone carrying this T cell receptor beta chain was seen many times. Its antigen is unknown. This CDR3 spans 13 amino acids. Trimming shortened V by 9 bases and J by 1 base, and 12 bases separated the two germline ends. Germline values: CDR1 WNHNN, CDR2 SYGVQD (reference sequence). In the PCR, 60 Vbeta and 13 Jbeta primers were used. Assay used: immunoSEQ multiplex PCR; TCRdb lists only in-frame clones, some missing. The sample holds 98,000 or so clones, 10% seen once. The record originates from a study of cytomegalovirus exposure and HLA in healthy donors. General study results and limits: Exclusion applied to some V segments, including TRBV6-2 and TRBV6-3, as they were indistinguishable. HLA-A and HLA-B allele assignments for most subjects were reportedly predicted accurately using TCR beta sequences. The study put about 180 TCR beta chains on its list as cytomegalovirus-associated.

Sequenced material: PBMCs. The TCR originated in a man between 40 and 49 years old in good health and CMV-seropositive. This chain links TRBV10-1 with TRBJ1-2, with unresolved D. This chain's CDR3 is CASPLRINYGYTF. The CDR3 bases are TGCGCCAGTCCTTTGAGGATTAACTATGGCTACACCTTC.